The source of this T cell receptor (beta chain) is a study of T cell clonality in common variable immunodeficiency. Overall study results and limits: CVID subjects shared fewer TCRbeta clones than healthy controls did.

This clone was counted at least ten times. What it binds is not known. The read ends 3 residues shy of where the CDR3 ends; the end is completed using the germline J gene. This CDR3 region has 12 residues. Germline-derived CDR1 and CDR2 are LNHDA and SQIVND (reference sequence). Trimming took 5 bases from V and 11 from J, leaving 10 bases between them. Data came from immunoSEQ multiplex PCR; TCRdb stores just in-frame clones and leaves some out. The counts give about 47,000 clones, none of them seen only once; around 0.7% is held by the top ten. The V gene is TRBV19, the J gene TRBJ1-6; a possible D gene is TRBD1 (6 bases). Sequencing was carried out using peripheral blood mononuclear cells. The origin of this receptor is a person aged 18-69 years in good health. The CDR3 bases that were read are TGTGCCAGTAGTCCAGGGACAACACCC. It encodes CASSPGTTP. The full-length CDR3 reads as CASSPGTTPLHF. Full variable domain (remainder filled in from reference TRBV19 and TRBJ1-6): DGGITQSPKYLFRKEGQNVTLSCEQNLNHDAMYWYRQDPGQGLRLIYYSQIVNDFQKGDIAEGYSVSREKKESFPLTVTSAQKNPTAFYLCASSPGTTPLHFGNGTRLTVT.